A single sample gave rise to the 24 T cell receptor beta chains below, sequenced in a study of T-cell reconstitution after alpha-beta-depleted transplantation in children. Using unique molecular identifiers, the investigators prepared the TCRbeta library. TCRdb called the PCR reads again in MiXCR, with one record for every CDR3 protein. The table lists 500,000 to 650,000 distinct CDR3 sequences, over 10% of them singletons. The input for sequencing was PBMCs, mostly from graft donor cells, taken 360 days after TCRalphabeta/CD19-depleted stem cell transplant. Every receptor here comes from a male patient aged 10 to 17 who had a stem cell transplant for acute myeloid leukemia, so the T cells may come from the graft donor.

This clonotype was seen repeatedly, ten times or more. V and J are TRBV9 and TRBJ2-5, with TRBD1 matching over 10 bases. The CDR3 consists of 15 residues. From germline, CDR1 is SGDLS and CDR2 YYNGEE. The V gene end was trimmed by 4 bases and the J gene end by 4 bases; junction bases not matched to a gene: 7. The CDR3 nucleotides are TGTGCCAGCAGCCCATCCCGGACAGGGGGAGAGACCCAGTACTTC. As protein: CASSPSRTGGETQYF.

The V gene is TRBV20-1, the J gene TRBJ2-1, with D possibly matching TRBD2 (6 bases). Trimming took off 1 base at V and 8 bases at J, with 15 bases between the two ends. The CDR3 length is 14 residues. Germline V gene data show CDR1 as DFQATT and CDR2 as SNEGSKA (reference sequence). DNA of the CDR3: TGCAGTGCTAGAGTGGTGGGAGGCGTCGATGAGCAGTTCTTC. Amino acid sequence: CSARVVGGVDEQFF.

This clonotype showed up many times. The chain recombines TRBV5-4 with TRBJ2-7; D possibly corresponds to TRBD2 (6 bases). The V end lost 1 base, the J end lost 5 bases, and 10 bases lay between the germline ends. The germline CDR1 and CDR2 sequences are SGHNT and YYREEE (reference sequence). This CDR3 is 13 amino acids long. The CDR3 DNA is TGTGCCAGCAGCTTGATGGGCGGGAACGAGCAGTACTTC. This sequence encodes CASSLMGGNEQYF.

At least ten counts were recorded for this clonotype. The V and J genes are TRBV29-1 and TRBJ2-1; tentatively, D is TRBD1 or TRBD2 (5 bases each). The CDR3 totals 14 residues. Trimming shortened V by 4 bases and J by 8 bases, and 18 bases separated the two germline ends. In germline, CDR1 is SQVTM, CDR2 ANQGSEA. The CDR3: CSVAPPGRDDEQFF. The CDR3, as DNA: TGCAGCGTTGCGCCACCGGGCCGGGACGATGAGCAGTTCTTC.

Only a few counts were recorded for this clonotype. The chain carries TRBV4-3 and TRBJ2-7, with D perhaps TRBD1 (6 bases). Germline V gene data show CDR1 as LGHNA and CDR2 as YSLEER. The V end lost 4 bases, the J end lost 3 bases, and 13 bases lay between the germline ends. The CDR3 totals 14 residues. The chain's CDR3 is CASSPDRTHYEQYF. The DNA for the CDR3 is TGCGCCAGCAGCCCCGACAGGACCCACTACGAGCAGTACTTC.

The V gene is TRBV6-5, the J gene TRBJ1-4, with 8 bases aligning to TRBD1. Germline loops: CDR1 MNHEY, CDR2 SVGAGI. J was trimmed by 8 bases and V by 4 bases; bases with no gene match: 9. CDR3 length equals 15 residues. The CDR3 spells CASSSPTGAGEKLFF. In nucleotides, the CDR3 is TGTGCCAGCAGTTCACCGACAGGGGCGGGAGAAAAACTGTTTTTT.

This clonotype was recorded a few times. The V and J genes are TRBV6-2 or TRBV6-3 and TRBJ2-5; D may be TRBD1 or TRBD2 (5 bases each). V was shortened by 2 bases and J by 5 bases, with 21 bases between the two germline ends. Germline CDR1 and CDR2: MNHEY and SVGEGT. The CDR3 runs to 17 residues. CDR3 sequence: CASSYPRPEGRAETQYF. The CDR3 DNA is TGTGCCAGCAGTTACCCACGACCCGAGGGCAGGGCGGAGACCCAGTACTTC.

The V call is TRBV6-1, the J call TRBJ2-4, with 12 positions matching TRBD2. The CDR3 has 16 residues. V was clipped by 8 bases and J by 8 bases; unmatched bases: 13. Germline CDR1 MNHNS, CDR2 SASEGT. Here the CDR3 DNA reads TGTGCCAGCCGGAGTCCTAGCGGGAGGGCGGGGGACATTCAGTACTTC. This gives the protein CASRSPSGRAGDIQYF.

This chain links TRBV7-6 with TRBJ2-7; 8 bases fit TRBD2. The CDR3 length is 16 residues. Germline V gene data show CDR1 as SGHVS and CDR2 as FNYEAQ. Unmatched junction bases numbered 9, after V lost 5 bases and J lost 0 bases. In DNA, the CDR3 is TGTGCCAGCAGCCCCCGGACTAGCCCAAGCTCCTACGAGCAGTACTTC. It translates to CASSPRTSPSSYEQYF.

This clonotype has only a few counts. The junction shows a germline mismatch at one end, possibly a read error. The chain carries TRBV20-1 and TRBJ2-2, with D possibly matching TRBD2 (6 bases). Germline assignment: CDR1 DFQATT and CDR2 SNEGSKA (reference sequence). The CDR3 sequence is 12 residues long. The CDR3 coding sequence is TGCAGTTCTAGCGACAACACCGGGGAGCTGTTTTTT. Encoded protein: CSSSDNTGELFF.

CDR3 nucleotide sequence: TGTGCCAGCAGTTTCTTGGGCGGGAGGGCCTCTTTACTCTCCTACGAGCAGTACTTC. This codes for CASSFLGGRASLLSYEQYF. V gene TRBV12-3 or TRBV12-4 combines with J gene TRBJ2-7; 9 bases map to TRBD2. The CDR3 has 19 residues. J was trimmed by 0 bases and V by 3 bases; bases with no gene match: 15.

This clonotype was detected a few times. This chain joins TRBV28 and TRBJ2-7, with 10 bases identical to TRBD2. The CDR3 has 14 amino acids. Germline loops: CDR1 MDHEN, CDR2 SYDVKM. Trimming at V came to 7 bases and at J to 6 bases, leaving 9 bases not matched to a gene. For the CDR3, the DNA is TGTGCCAGCAAGGCCCCAGCGGGAGGGCGCGAGCAGTACTTC. As protein: CASKAPAGGREQYF.

This clonotype was seen ten or more times. The CDR3 is CAISGGLGPSDTQYF. The CDR3 coding sequence is TGTGCCATCAGTGGGGGACTAGGGCCGTCCGATACGCAGTATTTT. The V call is TRBV10-3, the J call TRBJ2-3; TRBD2 matches 8 bases. The length of the CDR3 is 15 residues. Germline V CDR1 and CDR2: ENHRY, SYGVKD. Trimming cost V 4 bases and J 6 bases; bases outside gene matches: 9.

This clonotype was detected ten times or more. The rearrangement joins TRBV4-3 to TRBJ2-3; 8 positions agree with TRBD1. The CDR3 runs 16 residues. V lost 3 bases to trimming and J lost 2 bases; unmatched junction nucleotides: 7. Germline CDR1 is LGHNA and CDR2 is YSLEER. DNA for the CDR3: TGCGCCAGCAGCCAGGATGAGGACAGGGTCACAGATACGCAGTATTTT. Translating it yields CASSQDEDRVTDTQYF.

A few counts support this clonotype. The J gene is TRBJ2-7, the V gene TRBV5-1, with 7 positions matching TRBD1. The CDR3 length is 13 residues. Germline values: CDR1 SGHRS, CDR2 YFSETQ. Trimming took 7 bases from V and 3 from J; bases not matched to a gene: 7. This CDR3 is CASAGTAFYEQYF. The CDR3 DNA reads as TGCGCCAGCGCCGGGACAGCCTTCTACGAGCAGTACTTC.

The chain has TRBV28 and TRBJ2-7; TRBD2 matches 7 bases. The CDR3 extends over 16 amino acids. Germline V gives CDR1 MDHEN, CDR2 SYDVKM. V lost 5 bases and J lost 0; bases outside the gene matches: 10. For the CDR3, the DNA is TGTGCCAGCAGTATCCTTTGGGCTAGCGGCTCCTACGAGCAGTACTTC. Its protein is CASSILWASGSYEQYF.

In this sample, this clonotype turned up a few times. The J gene is TRBJ2-3, the V gene TRBV9; 8 nucleotides align to TRBD1. This CDR3 contains 14 residues. In germline, CDR1 is SGDLS, CDR2 YYNGEE. V shed 3 bases and J 6 bases; nucleotides not matched to a gene: 6. In nucleotides, the CDR3 is TGTGCCAGCAGCGCGGCAGGGGGCTCGGATACGCAGTATTTT. It yields the protein CASSAAGGSDTQYF. Full variable domain (outside the CDR3, taken from reference TRBV9 and TRBJ2-3): DSGVTQTPKHLITATGQRVTLRCSPRSGDLSVYWYQQSLDQGLQFLIQYYNGEERAKGNILERFSAQQFPDLHSELNLSSLELGDSALYFCASSAAGGSDTQYFGPGTRLTVL.

The sample holds one count of this clonotype. V usage is TRBV5-1 and J usage is TRBJ2-1; 14 positions match TRBD2. The CDR3 contains 19 residues. Germline V gene sequence: CDR1 SGHRS, CDR2 YFSETQ. Trimming cost V 3 bases and J 6 bases; bases outside gene matches: 14. CDR3 amino acids: CASSSGGLAGAQSINEQFF. CDR3 DNA: TGCGCCAGCAGCTCGGGGGGACTAGCGGGAGCCCAATCCATCAATGAGCAGTTCTTC.

Many counts were recorded for this clonotype. This chain joins TRBV15 and TRBJ2-5; the D is unclear. The V and J ends lost 0 bases and 3 bases respectively, with 5 bases between them. Germline V gene data show CDR1 as LNHNV and CDR2 as YYDKDF (reference sequence). The CDR3 length is 13 residues. The CDR3 DNA sequence: TGTGCCACCAGCAGAGACCGGGAAGAGACCCAGTACTTC. Translation: CATSRDREETQYF.

This clonotype was observed a few times. CDR3 in amino acids: CASSLWVGQRTYNEQFF. CDR3 DNA: TGTGCCAGCAGTTTATGGGTGGGACAGAGAACCTACAATGAGCAGTTCTTC. V gene TRBV27 combines with J gene TRBJ2-1; 7 nucleotides align to TRBD1. The V segment lost 1 base and the J segment 2 bases; nucleotides outside the gene matches: 8. This CDR3 is built from 17 residues. The germline gives CDR1 MNHEY, CDR2 SMNVEV (reference sequence).

This chain links TRBV28 with TRBJ2-4; 14 bases align to TRBD2. V was pared by 8 bases and J by 3 bases, with 18 bases of the junction left unmatched. The germline V gene has CDR1 MDHEN and CDR2 SYDVKM. The CDR3 is 20 amino acids. CDR3 residues: CASGPGTSGRLASDKNIQYF. CDR3 DNA: TGTGCCAGCGGCCCCGGGACTAGCGGGAGACTAGCATCTGACAAAAACATTCAGTACTTC.

The genes are TRBV24-1 and TRBJ2-1, with TRBD2 matching over 9 bases. In germline, CDR1 is KGHDR, CDR2 SFDVKD. CDR3 length equals 17 residues. Unmatched junction bases numbered 13, after V lost 4 bases and J lost 7 bases. For the CDR3, the DNA is TGTGCCACCAGTGACCCTAGCGGGAAGGGCGGTGGTAATGAGCAGTTCTTC. Amino acid sequence: CATSDPSGKGGGNEQFF.

The chain recombines TRBV18 with TRBJ2-1; 10 bases match TRBD2. This CDR3 has 15 amino acids. V dropped 3 bases and J dropped 8; count of bases not matched to a gene: 7. CDR1 and CDR2 from the germline V gene are KGHSH and LQKENI. CDR3 loop: CASSPKAGGTDEQFF. CDR3 sequence (DNA): TGTGCCAGCTCACCCAAAGCGGGAGGGACGGATGAGCAGTTCTTC.

This chain connects TRBV14 to TRBJ2-7, with D perhaps matching TRBD2 (5 bases). V was trimmed by 1 base and J by 2 bases, leaving 9 bases between them. The CDR3 covers 14 residues. Looked up from germline, CDR1 is SGHDN and CDR2 is FVKESK. The CDR3 DNA reads TGTGCCAGCAGCCAAGGGACTTTGCCCTACGAGCAGTACTTC. The encoded protein is CASSQGTLPYEQYF.